This record concerns one TCR beta chain sequence. Its antigen is as yet unknown. Donors in the study were healthy people who gave bone marrow. These data originate in a study of cytomegalovirus exposure and HLA in healthy donors. The CDR3 runs 14 residues. Germline V CDR1 and CDR2: MNHEY, SVGAGI. V lost 1 base to trimming and J lost 4 bases, with 10 bases between them. Whole-study findings and limits: A later analysis showed HLA-associated TCR beta chains outstripping equally common others in clonal expansion. Presence/absence analyses assumed roughly uniform sequencing depth across donors, which may not hold.

Primers: 60 Vbeta forward and 13 Jbeta reverse. TCRdb's copy holds only in-frame clones and misses some; the assay was immunoSEQ multiplex PCR. The profile covers around 150,000 clones, with 60% to 80% appearing a single time and 4.5% to 6.5% taken by the ten largest. The sample consisted of PBMCs. This receptor was taken from a male donor in good health and CMV-seronegative. The chain has TRBV6-5 and TRBJ1-1; D remains ambiguous. CDR3 protein: CASSYYGVTTEAFF. The CDR3 nucleotides are TGTGCCAGCAGTTACTACGGGGTTACCACTGAAGCTTTCTTT.